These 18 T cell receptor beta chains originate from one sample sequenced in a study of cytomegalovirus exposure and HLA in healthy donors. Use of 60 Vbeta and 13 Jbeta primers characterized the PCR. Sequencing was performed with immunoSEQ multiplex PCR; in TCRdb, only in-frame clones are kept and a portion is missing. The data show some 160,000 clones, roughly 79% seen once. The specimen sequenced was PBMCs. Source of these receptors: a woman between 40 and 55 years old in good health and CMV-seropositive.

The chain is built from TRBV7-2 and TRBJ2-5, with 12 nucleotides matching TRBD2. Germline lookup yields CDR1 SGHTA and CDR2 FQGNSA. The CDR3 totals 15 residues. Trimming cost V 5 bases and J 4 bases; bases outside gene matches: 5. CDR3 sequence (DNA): TGTGCCAGCAGCACTAGCGGGGGGAGGTCAGAGACCCAGTACTTC. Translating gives CASSTSGGRSETQYF.

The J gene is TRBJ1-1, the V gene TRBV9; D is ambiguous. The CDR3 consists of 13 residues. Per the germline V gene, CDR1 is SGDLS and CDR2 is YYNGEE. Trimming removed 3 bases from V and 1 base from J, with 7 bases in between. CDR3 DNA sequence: TGTGCCAGCAGCGACGCCAGGAACACTGAAGCTTTCTTT. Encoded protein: CASSDARNTEAFF.

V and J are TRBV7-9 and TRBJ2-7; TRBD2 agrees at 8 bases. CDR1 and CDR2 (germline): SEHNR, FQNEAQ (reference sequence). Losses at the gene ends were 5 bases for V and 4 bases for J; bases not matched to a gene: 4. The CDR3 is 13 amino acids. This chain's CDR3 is CASSTGGGYEQYF. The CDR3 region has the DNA TGTGCCAGCAGCACCGGGGGGGGGTACGAGCAGTACTTC.

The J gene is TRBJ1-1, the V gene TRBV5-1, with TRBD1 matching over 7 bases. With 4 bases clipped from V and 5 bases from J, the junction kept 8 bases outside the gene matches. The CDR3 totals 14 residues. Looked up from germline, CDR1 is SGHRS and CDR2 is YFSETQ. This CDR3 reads CASSPTGRITEAFF. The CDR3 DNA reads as TGCGCCAGCAGCCCGACAGGGCGGATTACTGAAGCTTTCTTT.

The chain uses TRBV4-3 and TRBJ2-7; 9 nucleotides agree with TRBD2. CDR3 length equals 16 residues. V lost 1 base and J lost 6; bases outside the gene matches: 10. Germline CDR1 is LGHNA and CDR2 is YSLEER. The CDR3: CASSQASQRGAGEQYF. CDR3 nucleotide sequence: TGCGCCAGCAGCCAAGCGTCACAGCGGGGGGCGGGCGAGCAGTACTTC.

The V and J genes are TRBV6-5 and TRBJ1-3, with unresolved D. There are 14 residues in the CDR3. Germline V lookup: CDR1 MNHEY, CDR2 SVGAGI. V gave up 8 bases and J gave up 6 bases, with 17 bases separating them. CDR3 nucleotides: TGTGCCAGCGGTGATCTTGGGCATGAAAACACCATATATTTT. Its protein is CASGDLGHENTIYF.

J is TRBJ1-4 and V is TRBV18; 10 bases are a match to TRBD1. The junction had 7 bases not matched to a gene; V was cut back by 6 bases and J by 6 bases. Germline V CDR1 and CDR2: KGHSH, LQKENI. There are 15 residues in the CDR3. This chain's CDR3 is CASSTFGTGDEKLFF. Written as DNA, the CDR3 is TGTGCCAGCTCTACTTTCGGGACAGGGGATGAAAAACTGTTTTTT.

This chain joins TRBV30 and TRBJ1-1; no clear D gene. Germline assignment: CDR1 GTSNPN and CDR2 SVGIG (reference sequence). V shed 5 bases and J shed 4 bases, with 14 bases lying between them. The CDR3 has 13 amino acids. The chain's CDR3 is CAWRFFRGTEAFF. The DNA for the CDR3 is TGTGCCTGGCGTTTTTTTCGCGGCACTGAAGCTTTCTTT.

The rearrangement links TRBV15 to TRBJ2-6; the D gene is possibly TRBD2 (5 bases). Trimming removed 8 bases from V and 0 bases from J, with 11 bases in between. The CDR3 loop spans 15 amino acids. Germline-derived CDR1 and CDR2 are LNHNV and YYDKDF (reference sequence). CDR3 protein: CATHSGDSGANVLTF. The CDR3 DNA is TGTGCCACCCACAGCGGAGACTCTGGGGCCAACGTCCTGACTTTC.

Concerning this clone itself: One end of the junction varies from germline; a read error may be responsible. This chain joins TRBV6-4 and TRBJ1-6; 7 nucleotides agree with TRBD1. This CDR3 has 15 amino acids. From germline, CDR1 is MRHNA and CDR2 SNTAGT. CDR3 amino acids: CASRAFGQANAPLHF. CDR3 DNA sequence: TGTGCCAGCAGGGCCTTCGGACAGGCTAATGCACCCCTCCACTTT.

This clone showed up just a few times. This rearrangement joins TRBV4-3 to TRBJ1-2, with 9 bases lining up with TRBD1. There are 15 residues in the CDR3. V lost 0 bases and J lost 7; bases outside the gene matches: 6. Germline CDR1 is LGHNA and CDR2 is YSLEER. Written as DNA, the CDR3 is TGCGCCAGCAGCCAAGATCGCGGGACAGGGTTTGGCTACACCTTC. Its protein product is CASSQDRGTGFGYTF.

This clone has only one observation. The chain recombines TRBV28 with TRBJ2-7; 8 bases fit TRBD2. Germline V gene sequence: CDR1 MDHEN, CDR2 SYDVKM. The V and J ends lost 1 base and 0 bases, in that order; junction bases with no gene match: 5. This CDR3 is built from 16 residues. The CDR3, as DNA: TGTGCCAGCAGTTTATTCGCGGGGGGTGGCTCCTACGAGCAGTACTTC. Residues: CASSLFAGGGSYEQYF.

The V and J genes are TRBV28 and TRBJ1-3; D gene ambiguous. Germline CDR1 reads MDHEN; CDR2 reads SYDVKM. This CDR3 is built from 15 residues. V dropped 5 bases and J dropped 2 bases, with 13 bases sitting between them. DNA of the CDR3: TGTGCCAGCAGTCCTCTCGGGTTGGCTGGAAACACCATATATTTT. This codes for CASSPLGLAGNTIYF.

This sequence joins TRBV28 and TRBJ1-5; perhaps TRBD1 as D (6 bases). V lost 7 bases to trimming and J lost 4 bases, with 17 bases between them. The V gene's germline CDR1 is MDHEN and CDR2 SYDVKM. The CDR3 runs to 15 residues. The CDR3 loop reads CASTQGATANQPQHF. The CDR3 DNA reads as TGTGCCAGCACACAGGGCGCGACGGCTAATCAGCCCCAGCATTTT.

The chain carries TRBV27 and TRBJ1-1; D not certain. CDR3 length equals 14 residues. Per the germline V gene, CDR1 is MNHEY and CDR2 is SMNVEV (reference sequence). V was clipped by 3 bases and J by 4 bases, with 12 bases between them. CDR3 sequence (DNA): TGTGCCAGCAGTTTTTTAACCTCGGTCACTGAAGCTTTCTTT. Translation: CASSFLTSVTEAFF.

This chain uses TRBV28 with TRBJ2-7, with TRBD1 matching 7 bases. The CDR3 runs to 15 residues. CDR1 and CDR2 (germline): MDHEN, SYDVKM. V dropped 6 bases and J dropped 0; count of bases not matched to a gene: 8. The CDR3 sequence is CASRGTAKSSYEQYF. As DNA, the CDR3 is TGTGCCAGCAGGGGGACAGCAAAGTCCTCCTACGAGCAGTACTTC.

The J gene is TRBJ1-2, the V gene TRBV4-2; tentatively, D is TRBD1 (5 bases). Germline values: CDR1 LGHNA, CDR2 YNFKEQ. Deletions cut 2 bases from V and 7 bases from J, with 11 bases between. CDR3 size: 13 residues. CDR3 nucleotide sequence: TGTGCCAGCAGCCAATCACCCAGGGTTGGCTACACCTTC. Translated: CASSQSPRVGYTF.

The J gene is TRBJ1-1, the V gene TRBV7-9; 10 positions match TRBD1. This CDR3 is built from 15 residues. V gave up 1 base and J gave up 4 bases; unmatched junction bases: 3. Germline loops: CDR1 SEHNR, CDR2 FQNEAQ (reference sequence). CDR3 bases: TGTGCCAGCAGCTTAGTGACAGGGGGCGGCACTGAAGCTTTCTTT. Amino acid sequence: CASSLVTGGGTEAFF. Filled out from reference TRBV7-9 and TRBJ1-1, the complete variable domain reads DTGVSQNPRHKITKRGQNVTFRCDPISEHNRLYWYRQTLGQGPEFLTYFQNEAQLEKSRLLSDRFSAERPKGSFSTLEIQRTEQGDSAMYLCASSLVTGGGTEAFFGQGTRLTVV.